This T cell receptor beta chain was documented in a study of pediatric ulcerative colitis. Findings and limits, study-wide: Clonal expansions reduced rectal repertoire diversity in acute severe colitis. Blood-derived T cells may be present in rectal pinch biopsies. Two rectal clonotypes were found only in ulcerative colitis patients, all of them.

This was a survey-level run. Sequencing was performed with immunoSEQ multiplex PCR; in TCRdb, only in-frame clones are kept and a portion is missing. This table has tens of thousands of clones, 65% to 80% appearing once. Rectal tissue came from one to two pinch biopsies taken at colonoscopy. The V end was cut by 4 bases, the J end by 6 bases, with 16 bases between. Germline lookup yields CDR1 SNHLY and CDR2 FYNNEI. This CDR3 comprises 15 residues. In regard to this clone: Its antigen remains unidentified.

The receptor was isolated from a boy aged 10-17 years with severe ulcerative colitis. The chain employs TRBV2 and TRBJ2-1; D is ambiguous. The sequenced sample was gut tissue. CDR3 loop: CASSGWGFDFNEQFF. The CDR3 DNA is TGTGCCAGCAGTGGTTGGGGTTTTGACTTCAATGAGCAGTTCTTC.